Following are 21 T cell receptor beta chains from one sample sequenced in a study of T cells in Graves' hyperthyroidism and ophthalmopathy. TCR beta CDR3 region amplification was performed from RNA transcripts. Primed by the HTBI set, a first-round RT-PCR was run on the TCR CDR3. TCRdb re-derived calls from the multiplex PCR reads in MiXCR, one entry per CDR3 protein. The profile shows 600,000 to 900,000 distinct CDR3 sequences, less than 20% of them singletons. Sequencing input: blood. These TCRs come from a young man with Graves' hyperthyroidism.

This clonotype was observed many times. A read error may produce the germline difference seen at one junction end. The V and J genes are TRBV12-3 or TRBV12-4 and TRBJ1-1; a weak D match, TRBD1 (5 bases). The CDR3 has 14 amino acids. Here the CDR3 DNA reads TGTGCCAGCAGTTTTACGGGGCTGAACAGTGAAGCTTTCTTT. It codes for CASSFTGLNSEAFF.

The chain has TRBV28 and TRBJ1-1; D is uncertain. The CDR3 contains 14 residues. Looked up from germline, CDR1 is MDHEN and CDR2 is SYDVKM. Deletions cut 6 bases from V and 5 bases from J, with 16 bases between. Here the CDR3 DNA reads TGTGCCAGCAGCCAAGCACCCGCCATGACTGAAGCTTTCTTT. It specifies CASSQAPAMTEAFF.

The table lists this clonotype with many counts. The CDR3: CASSLAVMNTEAFF. The CDR3 DNA is TGTGCCAGCAGTTTAGCAGTTATGAACACTGAAGCTTTCTTT. The gene calls are TRBV28 and TRBJ1-1; D is uncertain. Trimming took 2 bases from V and 0 from J, leaving 7 bases between them. CDR1 MDHEN and CDR2 SYDVKM come from the germline V gene. There are 14 residues in the CDR3.

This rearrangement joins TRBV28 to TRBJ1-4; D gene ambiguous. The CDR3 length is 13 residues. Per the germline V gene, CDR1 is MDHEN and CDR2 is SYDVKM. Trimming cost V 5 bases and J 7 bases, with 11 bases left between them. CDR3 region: CASSDGRVEKLFF. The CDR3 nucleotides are TGTGCCAGCAGTGACGGGCGGGTTGAAAAACTGTTTTTT.

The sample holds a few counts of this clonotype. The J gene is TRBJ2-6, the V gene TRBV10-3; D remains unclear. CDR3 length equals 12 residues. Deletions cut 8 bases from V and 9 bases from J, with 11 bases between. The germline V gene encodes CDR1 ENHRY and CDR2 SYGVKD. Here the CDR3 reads CAISGSRNVLTF. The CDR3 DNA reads TGTGCCATCTCGGGCAGCCGCAACGTCCTGACTTTC.

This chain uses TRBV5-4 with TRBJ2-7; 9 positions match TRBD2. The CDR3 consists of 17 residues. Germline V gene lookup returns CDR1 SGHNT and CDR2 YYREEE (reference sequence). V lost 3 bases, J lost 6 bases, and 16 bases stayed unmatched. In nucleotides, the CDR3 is TGTGCCAGCAGCTACCAGTTCGGGCTAGCGGGAAAGGGCGAGCAGTACTTC. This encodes CASSYQFGLAGKGEQYF.

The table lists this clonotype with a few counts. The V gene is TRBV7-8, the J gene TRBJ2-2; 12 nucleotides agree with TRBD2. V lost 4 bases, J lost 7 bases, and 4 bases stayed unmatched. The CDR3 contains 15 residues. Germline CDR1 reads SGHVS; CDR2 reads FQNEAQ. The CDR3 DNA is TGTGCCAGCAGCTCGACTAGCGGGAGAGGCGGGGAGCTGTTTTTT. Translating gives CASSSTSGRGGELFF.

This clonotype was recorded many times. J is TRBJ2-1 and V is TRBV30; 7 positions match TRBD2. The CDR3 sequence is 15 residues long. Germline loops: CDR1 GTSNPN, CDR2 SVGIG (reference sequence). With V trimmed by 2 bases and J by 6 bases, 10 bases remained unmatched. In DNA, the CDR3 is TGTGCCTGGAGTCCTTTTGCGGGAGATGCCAATGAGCAGTTCTTC. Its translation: CAWSPFAGDANEQFF. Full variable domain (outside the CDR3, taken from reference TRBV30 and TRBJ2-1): SQTIHQWPATLVQPVGSPLSLECTVEGTSNPNLYWYRQAAGRGLQLLFYSVGIGQISSEVPQNLSASRPQDRQFILSSKKLLLSDSGFYLCAWSPFAGDANEQFFGPGTRLTVL.

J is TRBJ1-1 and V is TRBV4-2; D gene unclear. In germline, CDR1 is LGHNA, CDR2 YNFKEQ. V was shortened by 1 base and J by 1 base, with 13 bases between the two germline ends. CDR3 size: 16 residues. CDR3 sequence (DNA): TGTGCCAGCAGCCAAGCCCCTGAGGGCGGGAACACTGAAGCTTTCTTT. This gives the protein CASSQAPEGGNTEAFF.

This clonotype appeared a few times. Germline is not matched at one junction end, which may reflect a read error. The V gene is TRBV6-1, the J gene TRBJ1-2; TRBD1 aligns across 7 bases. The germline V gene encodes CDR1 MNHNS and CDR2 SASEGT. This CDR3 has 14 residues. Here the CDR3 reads CASSPLDRMDGYTF. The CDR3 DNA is TGTGCCAGCAGTCCCCTGGACAGGATGGATGGCTACACCTTT.

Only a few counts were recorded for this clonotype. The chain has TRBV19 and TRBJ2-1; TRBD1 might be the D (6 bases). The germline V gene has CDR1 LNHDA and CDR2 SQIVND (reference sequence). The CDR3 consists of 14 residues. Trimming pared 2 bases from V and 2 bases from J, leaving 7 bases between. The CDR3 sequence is CASSIQGTYNEQFF. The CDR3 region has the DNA TGTGCCAGTAGTATACAGGGGACCTACAATGAGCAGTTCTTC.

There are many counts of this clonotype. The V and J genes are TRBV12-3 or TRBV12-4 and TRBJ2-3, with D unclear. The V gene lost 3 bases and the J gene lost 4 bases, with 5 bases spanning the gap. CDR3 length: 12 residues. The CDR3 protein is CASSFFADTQYF. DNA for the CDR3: TGTGCCAGCAGTTTCTTCGCAGATACGCAGTATTTT.

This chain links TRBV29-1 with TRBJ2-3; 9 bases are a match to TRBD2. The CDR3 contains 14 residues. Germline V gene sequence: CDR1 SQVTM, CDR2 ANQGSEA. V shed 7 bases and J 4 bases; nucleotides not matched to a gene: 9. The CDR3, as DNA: TGCAGCGCCCGCGGGGGGGTGGAGGCAGATACGCAGTATTTT. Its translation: CSARGGVEADTQYF.

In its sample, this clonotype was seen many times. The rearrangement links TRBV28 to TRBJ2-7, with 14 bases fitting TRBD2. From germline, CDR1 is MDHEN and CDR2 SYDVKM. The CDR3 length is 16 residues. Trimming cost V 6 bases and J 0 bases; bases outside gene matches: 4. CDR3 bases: TGTGCCAGCAGGAGACTAGCGGGAGGGTTCTCCTACGAGCAGTACTTC. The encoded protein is CASRRLAGGFSYEQYF.

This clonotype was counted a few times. The CDR3, as DNA: TGTGCCAGCAGTTACAGCTCCAGGGGTGGTTTGCAGCCCCAGCATTTT. Its translation: CASSYSSRGGLQPQHF. The chain recombines TRBV28 with TRBJ1-5; maybe TRBD1 (6 bases). The V gene lost 4 bases and the J gene lost 7 bases, with 20 bases spanning the gap. CDR3 length: 16 residues. CDR1 and CDR2 from the germline V gene are MDHEN and SYDVKM.

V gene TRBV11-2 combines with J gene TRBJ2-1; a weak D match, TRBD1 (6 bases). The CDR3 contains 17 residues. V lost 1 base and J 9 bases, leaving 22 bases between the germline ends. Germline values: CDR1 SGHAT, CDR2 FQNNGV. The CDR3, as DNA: TGTGCCAGCAGCTTAGGATTCGGGGTGGGGACACACGGTGAGCAGTTCTTC. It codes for CASSLGFGVGTHGEQFF. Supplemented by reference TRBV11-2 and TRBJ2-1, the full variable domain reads EAGVAQSPRYKIIEKRQSVAFWCNPISGHATLYWYQQILGQGPKLLIQFQNNGVVDDSQLPKDRFSAERLKGVDSTLKIQPAKLEDSAVYLCASSLGFGVGTHGEQFFGPGTRLTVL.

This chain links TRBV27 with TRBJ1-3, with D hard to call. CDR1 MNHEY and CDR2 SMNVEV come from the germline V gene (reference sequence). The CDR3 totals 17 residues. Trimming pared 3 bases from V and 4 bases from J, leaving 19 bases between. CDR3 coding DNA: TGTGCCAGCAGTTTCCCAACGAGAAGGGTATCCGGAAACACCATATATTTT. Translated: CASSFPTRRVSGNTIYF.

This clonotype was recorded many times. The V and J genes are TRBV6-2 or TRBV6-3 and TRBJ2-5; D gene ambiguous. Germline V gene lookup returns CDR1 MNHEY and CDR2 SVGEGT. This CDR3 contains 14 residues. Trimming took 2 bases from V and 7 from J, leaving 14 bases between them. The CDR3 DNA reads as TGTGCCAGCAGTTACCCACATACCCGAGGGACCCAGTACTTC. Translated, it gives CASSYPHTRGTQYF.

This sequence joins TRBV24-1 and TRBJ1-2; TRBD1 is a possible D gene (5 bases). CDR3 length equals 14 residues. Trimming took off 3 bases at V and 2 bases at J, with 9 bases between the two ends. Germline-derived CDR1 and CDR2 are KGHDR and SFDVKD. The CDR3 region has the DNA TGTGCCACCAGTGATGAGGGACGGAACTATGGCTACACCTTC. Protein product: CATSDEGRNYGYTF.

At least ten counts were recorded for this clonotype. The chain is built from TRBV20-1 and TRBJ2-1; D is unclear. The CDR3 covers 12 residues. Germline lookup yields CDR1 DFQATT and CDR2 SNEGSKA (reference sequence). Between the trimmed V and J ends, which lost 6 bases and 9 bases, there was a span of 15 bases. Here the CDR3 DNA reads TGCAGTGCGCCGGATACCTTGGCTGAGCAGTTCTTC. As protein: CSAPDTLAEQFF.

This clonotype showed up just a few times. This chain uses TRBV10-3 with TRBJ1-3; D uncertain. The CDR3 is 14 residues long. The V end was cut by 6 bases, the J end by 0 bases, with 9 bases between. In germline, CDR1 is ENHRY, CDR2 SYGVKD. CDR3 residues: CAISLQSSGNTIYF. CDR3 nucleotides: TGTGCCATCAGCCTACAGAGCTCTGGAAACACCATATATTTT.